Below, one T cell receptor beta chain is given with its context. Its specificity is unknown. The junction departs from germline at one end; a sequencing error may be responsible. The sample belongs to a study of regulatory T cells in long-lasting Graves disease. Investigators prepared the TCR beta libraries by applying iRepertoire HTBI primers and Arm-PCR of CDR3 regions. TCRdb independently ran MiXCR on the multiplex PCR reads; one entry per CDR3 protein. The data show about 620,000 distinct CDR3 sequences, with roughly 15% seen just once and approximately 20% held by the top ten. Indicated time point: newly diagnosed GD, antithyroid drugs for less than 3 months. The TCR library was made from RNA that had been extracted from PBMCs in TRIzol. Broader study findings: Segments TRBV28, TRBJ1-2 and TRBJ2-5 showed preferential usage in persistent disease.

CDR3 length: 17 amino acids. Germline V lookup: CDR1 SGDLS, CDR2 YYNGEE. The data also belong to a second study, concerning T cells in Graves' hyperthyroidism and ophthalmopathy. This second study says: When the TCR CDR3 underwent first-round RT-PCR, the HTBI primer set was used.

This TCR derives from a woman in her twenties or thirties with Graves disease. The V call is TRBV9, the J call TRBJ2-2, with 11 bases aligning to TRBD2. Sequenced material: peripheral blood mononuclear cells (PBMCs), taken at new diagnosis, from a patient treated with antithyroid drugs. CDR3 in DNA: TGTGCCAGCAGCGTAGGGCTAGCGGGAGGAGTCACCGGGGGGCTGTTTTTT. Amino acids: CASSVGLAGGVTGGLFF.